What follows is one T cell receptor beta chain and its context. Its specificity is unknown. Data came from immunoSEQ multiplex PCR; TCRdb stores just in-frame clones and leaves some out. Of some 81,000 clones listed, around four fifths are singletons. The record originates from a study of OX40 agonist ivuxolimab in advanced cancers. On the study more broadly: Enrollees could have had prior anti-PD-1, anti-PD-L1 or anti-CTLA-4 therapy, which over 35% had received. Study-wide findings and caveats: More expanded clones were seen, on average, in CD8+ T cells than in CD4+. No determination was made of the antigen specificity of the expanded peripheral T cells.

The CDR3 runs 16 residues. Germline values: CDR1 SGHTA, CDR2 FQGNSA. Trimming removed 4 bases from V and 4 bases from J, with 14 bases in between. The chain employs TRBV7-2 and TRBJ2-6, with D tentatively TRBD1 (6 bases). This sequence was found in an adult with an advanced solid tumor such as melanoma, head and neck, liver or kidney cancer. The input for sequencing was CD4+ or CD8+ T cells sorted from blood, taken in a trial of the OX40 agonist ivuxolimab. This CDR3 reads CASSSTTGSGANVLTF. In nucleotides, the CDR3 is TGTGCCAGCAGCTCAACAACAGGGTCCGGGGCCAACGTCCTGACTTTC.